This T cell receptor (beta chain) emerged from a study of blood T cells in healthy people across ages. This clonotype was observed a handful of times. Its antigen is unidentified. Study-wide points: Among long-lived donors, naive CD4+ cells were more numerous and diversity higher than in aged donors.

The use of a sample-barcoded 5' primer and a J-beta primer mix characterized a second PCR of roughly 7 to 12 cycles. MiXCR, applied by TCRdb to the 5' RACE reads, yields one record per CDR3 protein. The table includes roughly 900,000 distinct CDR3 sequences, about 44% detected once. The CDR3 runs to 13 residues. The germline V gene encodes CDR1 MDHEN and CDR2 SYDVKM. J lost 7 bases, V lost 2 bases, and 2 bases had no gene match. This chain connects TRBV28 to TRBJ1-2; 9 bases fit TRBD1. The origin of this receptor is a man aged 30-40 years in good health. What was sequenced was blood. The CDR3 region is CASSLTGGSGYTF. The CDR3 coding sequence is TGTGCCAGCAGTTTAACAGGGGGCAGTGGCTACACCTTC.